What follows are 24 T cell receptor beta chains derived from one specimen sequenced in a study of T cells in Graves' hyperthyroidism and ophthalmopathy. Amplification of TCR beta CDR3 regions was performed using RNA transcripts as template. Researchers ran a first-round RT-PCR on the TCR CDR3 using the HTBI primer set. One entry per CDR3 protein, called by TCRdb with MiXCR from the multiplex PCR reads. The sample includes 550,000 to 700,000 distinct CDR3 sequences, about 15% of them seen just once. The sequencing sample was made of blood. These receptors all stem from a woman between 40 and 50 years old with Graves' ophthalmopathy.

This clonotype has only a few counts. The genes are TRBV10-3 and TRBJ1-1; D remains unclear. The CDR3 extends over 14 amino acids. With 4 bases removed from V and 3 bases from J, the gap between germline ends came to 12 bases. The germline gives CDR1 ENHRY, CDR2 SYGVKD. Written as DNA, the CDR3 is TGTGCCATCAGTGGGACGGATGGTGACACTGAAGCTTTCTTT. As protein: CAISGTDGDTEAFF.

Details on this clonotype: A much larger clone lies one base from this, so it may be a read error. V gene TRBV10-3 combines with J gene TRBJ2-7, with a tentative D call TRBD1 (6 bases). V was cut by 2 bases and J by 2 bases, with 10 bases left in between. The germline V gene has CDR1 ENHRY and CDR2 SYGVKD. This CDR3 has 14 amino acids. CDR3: CAISEQGSPYEQYF. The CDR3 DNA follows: TGTGCCATCAGTGAGCAGGGGAGCCCCTACGAGCAGTACTTC.

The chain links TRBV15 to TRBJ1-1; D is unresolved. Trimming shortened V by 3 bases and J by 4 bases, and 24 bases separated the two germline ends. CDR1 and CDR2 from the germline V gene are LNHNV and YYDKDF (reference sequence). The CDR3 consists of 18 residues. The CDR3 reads CATSSQDQRRDRVTEAFF. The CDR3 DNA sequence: TGTGCCACCAGCAGCCAAGATCAGAGAAGGGATCGAGTCACTGAAGCTTTCTTT.

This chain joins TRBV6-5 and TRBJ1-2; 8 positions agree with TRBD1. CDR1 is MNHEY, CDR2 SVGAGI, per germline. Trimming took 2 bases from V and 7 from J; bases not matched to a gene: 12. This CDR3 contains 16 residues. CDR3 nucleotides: TGTGCCAGCAGTTACCAGAGGACAGGGCGGGATATTGGCTACACCTTC. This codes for CASSYQRTGRDIGYTF.

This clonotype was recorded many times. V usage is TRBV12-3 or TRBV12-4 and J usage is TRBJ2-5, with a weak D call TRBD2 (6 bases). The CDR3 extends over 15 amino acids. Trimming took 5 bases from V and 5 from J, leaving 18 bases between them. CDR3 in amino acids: CASSPRAGLKETQYF. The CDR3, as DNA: TGTGCCAGCAGTCCCAGAGCGGGCCTTAAGGAGACCCAGTACTTC.

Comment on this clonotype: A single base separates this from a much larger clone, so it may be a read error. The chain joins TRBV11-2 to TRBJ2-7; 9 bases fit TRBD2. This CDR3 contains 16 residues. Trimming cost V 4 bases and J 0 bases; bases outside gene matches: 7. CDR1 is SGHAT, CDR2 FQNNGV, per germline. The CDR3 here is CASSSGTSWSSYEQYF. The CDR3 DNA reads TGTGCCAGCAGCTCCGGGACTAGCTGGAGCTCCTACGAGCAGTACTTC. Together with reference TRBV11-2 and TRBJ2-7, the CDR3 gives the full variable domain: EAGVAQSPRYKIIEKRQSVAFWCNPISGHATLYWYQQILGQGPKLLIQFQNNGVVDDSQLPKDRFSAERLKGVDSTLKIQPAKLEDSAVYLCASSSGTSWSSYEQYFGPGTRLTVT.

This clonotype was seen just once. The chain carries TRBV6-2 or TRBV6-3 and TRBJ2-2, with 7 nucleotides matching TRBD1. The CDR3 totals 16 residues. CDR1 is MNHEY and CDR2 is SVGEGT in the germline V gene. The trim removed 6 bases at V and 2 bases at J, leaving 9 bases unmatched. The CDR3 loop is CASRGLQGTNTGELFF. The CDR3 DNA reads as TGTGCCAGCAGAGGGCTACAGGGGACAAACACCGGGGAGCTGTTTTTT.

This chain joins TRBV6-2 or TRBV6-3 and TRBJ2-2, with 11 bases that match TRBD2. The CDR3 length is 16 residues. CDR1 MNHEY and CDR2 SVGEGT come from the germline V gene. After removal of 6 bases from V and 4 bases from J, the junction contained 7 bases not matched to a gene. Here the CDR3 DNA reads TGTGCCAGCAGCGGGGGACTAGCGGCCTTCACCGGGGAGCTGTTTTTT. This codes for CASSGGLAAFTGELFF.

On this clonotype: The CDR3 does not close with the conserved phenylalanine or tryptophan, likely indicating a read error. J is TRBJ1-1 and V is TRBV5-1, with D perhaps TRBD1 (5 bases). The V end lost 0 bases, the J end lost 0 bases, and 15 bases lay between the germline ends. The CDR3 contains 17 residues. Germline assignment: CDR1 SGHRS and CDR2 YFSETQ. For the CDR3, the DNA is TGCGCCAGCAGCTTGGCCCTAGGGGCGGAGATGAACACTGAAGCTTTCTCT. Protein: CASSLALGAEMNTEAFS.

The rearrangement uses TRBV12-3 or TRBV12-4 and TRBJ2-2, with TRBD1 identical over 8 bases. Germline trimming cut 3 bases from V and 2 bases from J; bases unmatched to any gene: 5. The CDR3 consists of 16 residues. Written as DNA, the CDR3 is TGTGCCAGCAGTTTTCCGGGACAGGTTAACACCGGGGAGCTGTTTTTT. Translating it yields CASSFPGQVNTGELFF.

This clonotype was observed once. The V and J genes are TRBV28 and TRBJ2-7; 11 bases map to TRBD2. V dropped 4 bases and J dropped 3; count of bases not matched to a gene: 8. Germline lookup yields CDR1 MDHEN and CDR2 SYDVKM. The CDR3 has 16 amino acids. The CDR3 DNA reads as TGTGCCAGCAGTTCCTGGCCGGGACTAGCGGACTACGAGCAGTACTTC. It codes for CASSSWPGLADYEQYF.

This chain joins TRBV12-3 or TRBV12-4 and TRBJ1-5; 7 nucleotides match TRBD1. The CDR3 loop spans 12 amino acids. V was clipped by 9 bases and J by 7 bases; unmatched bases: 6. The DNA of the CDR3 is TGTGCCAGTCACAGGGGAAACCAGCCCCAGCATTTT. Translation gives CASHRGNQPQHF.

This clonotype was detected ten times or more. CDR3 in amino acids: CASSFWGGGFANTEAFF. The CDR3 DNA reads TGTGCCAGCAGTTTTTGGGGCGGGGGCTTTGCCAACACTGAAGCTTTCTTT. This chain joins TRBV12-3 or TRBV12-4 and TRBJ1-1; perhaps TRBD1 as D (6 bases). The CDR3 sequence is 17 residues long. With 3 bases removed from V and 2 bases from J, the gap between germline ends came to 19 bases.

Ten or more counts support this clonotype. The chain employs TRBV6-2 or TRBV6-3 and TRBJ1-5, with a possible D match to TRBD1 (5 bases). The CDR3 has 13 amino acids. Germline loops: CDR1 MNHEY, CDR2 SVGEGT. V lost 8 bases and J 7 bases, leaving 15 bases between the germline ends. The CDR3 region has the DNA TGTGCCAGCGGGCCTTATTGGGGCCAGCCCCAGCATTTT. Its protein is CASGPYWGQPQHF.

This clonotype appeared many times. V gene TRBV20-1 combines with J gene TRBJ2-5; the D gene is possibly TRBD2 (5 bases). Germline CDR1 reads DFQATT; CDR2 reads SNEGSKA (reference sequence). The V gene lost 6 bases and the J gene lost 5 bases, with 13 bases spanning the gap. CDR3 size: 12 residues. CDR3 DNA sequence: TGCAGTGCGCGGGTCGGCAAGGAGACCCAGTACTTC. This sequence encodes CSARVGKETQYF.

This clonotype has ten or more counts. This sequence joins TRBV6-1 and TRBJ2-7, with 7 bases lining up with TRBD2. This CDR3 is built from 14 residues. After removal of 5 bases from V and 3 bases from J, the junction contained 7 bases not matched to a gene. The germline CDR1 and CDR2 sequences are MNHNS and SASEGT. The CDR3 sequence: CASSPLWGGYEQYF. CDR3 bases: TGTGCCAGCAGTCCACTCTGGGGGGGCTACGAGCAGTACTTC.

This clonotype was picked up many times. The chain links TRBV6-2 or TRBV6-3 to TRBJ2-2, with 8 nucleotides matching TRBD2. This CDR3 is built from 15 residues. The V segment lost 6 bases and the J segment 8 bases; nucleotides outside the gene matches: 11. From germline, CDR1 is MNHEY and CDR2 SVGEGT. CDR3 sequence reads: CASRLTGRAIGELFF. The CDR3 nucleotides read TGTGCCAGCAGACTCACCGGGAGGGCGATAGGGGAGCTGTTTTTT.

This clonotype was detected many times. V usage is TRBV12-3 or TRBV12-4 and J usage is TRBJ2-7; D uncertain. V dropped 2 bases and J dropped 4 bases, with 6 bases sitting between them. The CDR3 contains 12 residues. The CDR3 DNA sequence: TGTGCCAGCAGTTTATGGAAGTACGAGCAGTACTTC. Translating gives CASSLWKYEQYF.

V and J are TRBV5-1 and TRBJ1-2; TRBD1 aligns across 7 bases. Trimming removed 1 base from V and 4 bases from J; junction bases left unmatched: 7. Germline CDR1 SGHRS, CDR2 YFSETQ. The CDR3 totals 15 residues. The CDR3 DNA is TGCGCCAGCAGCTTGCCGGGACAGTCCACCTATGGCTACACCTTC. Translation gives CASSLPGQSTYGYTF.

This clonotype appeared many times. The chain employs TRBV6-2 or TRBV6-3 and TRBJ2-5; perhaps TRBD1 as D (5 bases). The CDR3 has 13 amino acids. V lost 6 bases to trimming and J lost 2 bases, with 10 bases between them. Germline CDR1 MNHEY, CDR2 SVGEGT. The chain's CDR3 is CASRDTTQETQYF. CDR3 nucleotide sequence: TGTGCCAGCAGGGACACTACTCAAGAGACCCAGTACTTC.

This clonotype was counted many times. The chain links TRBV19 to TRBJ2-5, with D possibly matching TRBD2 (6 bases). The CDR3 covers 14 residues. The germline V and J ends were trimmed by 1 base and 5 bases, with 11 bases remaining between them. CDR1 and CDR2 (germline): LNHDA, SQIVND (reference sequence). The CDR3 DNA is TGTGCCAGTAGTATAGGAGGGCGGGGTGAGACCCAGTACTTC. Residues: CASSIGGRGETQYF.

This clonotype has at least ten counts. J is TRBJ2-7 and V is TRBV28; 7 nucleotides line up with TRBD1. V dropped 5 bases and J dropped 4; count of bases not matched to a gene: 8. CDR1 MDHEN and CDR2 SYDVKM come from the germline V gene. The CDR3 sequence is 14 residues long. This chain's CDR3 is CASSAPGQTYEQYF. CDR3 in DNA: TGTGCCAGCAGTGCTCCGGGACAGACGTACGAGCAGTACTTC.

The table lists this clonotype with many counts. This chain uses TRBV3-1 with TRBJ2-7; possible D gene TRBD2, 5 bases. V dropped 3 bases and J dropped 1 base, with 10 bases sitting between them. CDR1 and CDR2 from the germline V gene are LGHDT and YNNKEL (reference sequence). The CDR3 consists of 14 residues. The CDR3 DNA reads TGTGCCAGCAGCCATCGTACTAGGTCCTACGAGCAGTACTTC. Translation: CASSHRTRSYEQYF.

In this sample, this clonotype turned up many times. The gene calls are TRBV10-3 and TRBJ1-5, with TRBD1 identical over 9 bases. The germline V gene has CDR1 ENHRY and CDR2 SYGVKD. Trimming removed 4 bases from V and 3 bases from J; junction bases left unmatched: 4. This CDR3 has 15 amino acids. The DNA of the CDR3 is TGTGCCATCAGTGCGGGACAGGGAAACAATCAGCCCCAGCATTTT. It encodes CAISAGQGNNQPQHF.